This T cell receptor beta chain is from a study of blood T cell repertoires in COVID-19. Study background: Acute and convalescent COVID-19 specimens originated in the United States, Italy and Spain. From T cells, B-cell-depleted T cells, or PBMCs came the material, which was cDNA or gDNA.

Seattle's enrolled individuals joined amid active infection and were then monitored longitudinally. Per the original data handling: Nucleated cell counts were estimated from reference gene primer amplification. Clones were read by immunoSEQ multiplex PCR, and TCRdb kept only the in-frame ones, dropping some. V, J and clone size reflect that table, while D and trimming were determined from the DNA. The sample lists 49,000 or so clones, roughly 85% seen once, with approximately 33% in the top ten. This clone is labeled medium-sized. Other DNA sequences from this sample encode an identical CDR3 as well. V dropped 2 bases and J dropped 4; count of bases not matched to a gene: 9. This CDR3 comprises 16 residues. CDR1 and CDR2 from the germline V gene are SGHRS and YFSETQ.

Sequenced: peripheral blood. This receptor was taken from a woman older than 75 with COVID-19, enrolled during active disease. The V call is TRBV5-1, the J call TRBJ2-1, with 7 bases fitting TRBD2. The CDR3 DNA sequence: TGCGCCAGCAGCTTAGCGGGGTTTGGGGTGTACAATGAGCAGTTCTTC. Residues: CASSLAGFGVYNEQFF.